The 16 T cell receptor beta chains given below trace back to one sample, sequenced in a study of T-cell memory formation after mild COVID-19. MiXCR was run by TCRdb on the 5' RACE reads, yielding one entry per CDR3 protein. The table has 500,000 to 550,000 distinct CDR3 sequences, 20% seen once. Specimen: PBMCs or a T cell subset sorted from them (not recorded which). The source of these receptors is an adult woman who had mild COVID-19 (a few samples of this study predate the infection). Cell type and time point are not known.

This clonotype was counted only a few times. This sequence joins TRBV5-1 and TRBJ1-2, with no clear D. V was cut by 4 bases and J by 6 bases, with 19 bases left in between. Germline CDR1 is SGHRS and CDR2 is YFSETQ. This CDR3 is built from 15 residues. The CDR3 region is CASSAAHNYGNGYTF. DNA of the CDR3: TGCGCCAGCAGCGCCGCCCATAATTACGGAAATGGCTACACCTTC.

CDR3 DNA sequence: TGCGCCAGCAGCCAAGATACAGCGTGGTTGAGTGAGCAGTACTTC. Translation gives CASSQDTAWLSEQYF. The chain joins TRBV4-3 to TRBJ2-7; D gene ambiguous. Germline CDR1 and CDR2: LGHNA and YSLEER. The CDR3 runs to 15 residues. V was shortened by 0 bases and J by 7 bases, with 16 bases between the two germline ends.

This clonotype was counted only a few times. The genes are TRBV5-6 and TRBJ2-1; TRBD2 matches 7 bases. Germline V gene lookup returns CDR1 SGHDT and CDR2 YYEEEE. CDR3 size: 15 residues. J gave up 7 bases and V 4 bases, and 11 bases lay outside the gene matches. This chain's CDR3 is CASSPPGGRQNEQFF. In nucleotides, the CDR3 is TGTGCCAGCAGCCCTCCGGGGGGACGTCAAAATGAGCAGTTCTTC.

The chain employs TRBV14 and TRBJ2-7; TRBD1 matches 9 bases. This CDR3 contains 16 residues. V was clipped by 0 bases and J by 2 bases; unmatched bases: 5. CDR1 and CDR2 (germline): SGHDN, FVKESK. CDR3 region: CASSQDLWTGAYEQYF. DNA for the CDR3: TGTGCCAGCAGCCAAGATCTGTGGACAGGGGCCTACGAGCAGTACTTC.

This clonotype was counted only a few times. J is TRBJ1-1 and V is TRBV7-9, with TRBD1 matching 7 bases. V lost 7 bases to trimming and J lost 5 bases; unmatched junction nucleotides: 7. Germline CDR1 is SEHNR and CDR2 is FQNEAQ (reference sequence). The CDR3 spans 13 residues. The CDR3 bases are TGTGCCAGCATAGTGCCAGGGGGTACTGAAGCTTTCTTT. Protein product: CASIVPGGTEAFF.

In its sample, this clonotype was seen a few times. The V call is TRBV5-6, the J call TRBJ2-7, with D hard to call. V lost 0 bases and J lost 9, with 10 bases in between. Germline V gene lookup returns CDR1 SGHDT and CDR2 YYEEEE. The CDR3 has 12 residues. Written as DNA, the CDR3 is TGTGCCAGCAGCTTGGCCAGCCTCGGGCAGTACTTC. Translating gives CASSLASLGQYF.

This clonotype has just a few counts. The chain joins TRBV6-4 to TRBJ2-1, with 12 bases identical to TRBD2. This CDR3 is 17 amino acids long. In germline, CDR1 is MRHNA, CDR2 SNTAGT. V gave up 2 bases and J gave up 4 bases; unmatched junction bases: 6. The CDR3 region is CASSDASGRAGYNEQFF. CDR3 nucleotide sequence: TGTGCCAGCAGTGACGCTAGCGGGAGGGCCGGTTACAATGAGCAGTTCTTC.

This clonotype was observed a handful of times. The chain carries TRBV4-3 and TRBJ2-1; no definite D call. Germline CDR1 is LGHNA and CDR2 is YSLEER. The CDR3 covers 16 residues. V lost 5 bases and J 4 bases, leaving 18 bases between the germline ends. CDR3 amino acids: CASSSRSLPQYNEQFF. The CDR3 nucleotides are TGCGCCAGCAGCTCAAGGTCACTACCCCAGTACAATGAGCAGTTCTTC.

This clonotype was counted a few times. CDR3 in DNA: TGCGCCAGCAGGACTTGGGGGGGAGGCGCCAACTATGGCTACACCTTC. It translates to CASRTWGGGANYGYTF. The chain uses TRBV5-1 and TRBJ1-2; possible D gene TRBD1, 5 bases. This CDR3 comprises 16 residues. V shed 5 bases and J shed 2 bases, with 19 bases lying between them. Germline assignment: CDR1 SGHRS and CDR2 YFSETQ.

This chain connects TRBV24-1 to TRBJ2-1; the match to TRBD1 covers 8 bases. Germline V lookup: CDR1 KGHDR, CDR2 SFDVKD. J lost 5 bases, V lost 4 bases, and 12 bases had no gene match. This CDR3 is built from 17 residues. The DNA for the CDR3 is TGTGCCACCAGTGACCGAGATAGGACAGGGCCCCACAATGAGCAGTTCTTC. Protein: CATSDRDRTGPHNEQFF.

This chain links TRBV4-1 with TRBJ1-1; 8 bases align to TRBD1. The CDR3 extends over 13 amino acids. Germline CDR1 reads MGHRA; CDR2 reads YSYEKL. V shed 4 bases, J shed 7 bases, and the junction held 5 bases outside the gene matches. The CDR3 region is CASSPDRDGEAFF. DNA of the CDR3: TGCGCCAGCAGCCCGGACAGGGATGGTGAAGCTTTCTTT.

This clonotype has a handful of counts. The chain has TRBV6-2 or TRBV6-3 and TRBJ2-2; 7 bases are shared with TRBD2. V lost 6 bases and J lost 0; bases outside the gene matches: 4. The CDR3 runs 15 residues. Germline V CDR1 and CDR2: MNHEY, SVGEGT. CDR3 sequence reads: CASRRSGTNTGELFF. CDR3 coding DNA: TGTGCCAGCAGAAGAAGCGGGACGAACACCGGGGAGCTGTTTTTT.

This clonotype was counted a few times. The rearrangement links TRBV18 to TRBJ2-1; no definite D call. This CDR3 comprises 15 residues. Germline V CDR1 and CDR2: KGHSH, LQKENI. The ends were cut back, 4 bases at V and 7 bases at J, with 17 bases in the middle. CDR3 protein: CASSLDPLVGNEQFF. The CDR3 nucleotides are TGTGCCAGCTCACTGGACCCTCTGGTCGGTAATGAGCAGTTCTTC.

The gene calls are TRBV13 and TRBJ2-7; perhaps TRBD2 as D (5 bases). The CDR3 runs to 17 residues. CDR1 is PRHDT, CDR2 FYEKMQ, per germline (reference sequence). V was trimmed by 4 bases and J by 6 bases, leaving 25 bases between them. CDR3 DNA: TGTGCCAGCAGCTCCAGTGGTGACGGACCCAGGAGGAGCGAGCAGTACTTC. It yields the protein CASSSSGDGPRRSEQYF.

This clonotype was detected a few times. This chain connects TRBV7-6 to TRBJ2-5, with D tentatively TRBD2 (6 bases). Looked up from germline, CDR1 is SGHVS and CDR2 is FNYEAQ. Trimming took 6 bases from V and 5 from J, leaving 16 bases between them. This CDR3 has 14 residues. CDR3 residues: CASSQSGGRETQYF. The DNA for the CDR3 is TGTGCCAGCAGTCAATCCGGGGGAAGGGAGACCCAGTACTTC.

As to this clonotype: This clone may be a read error of a much larger clone one base away. The J gene is TRBJ2-7, the V gene TRBV5-6; D is undetermined. V was pared by 4 bases and J by 3 bases, with 8 bases between. The CDR3 length is 12 residues. Germline CDR1 is SGHDT and CDR2 is YYEEEE. For the CDR3, the DNA is TGTGCCAGCAGCATACAGATCTACGAGCAGTACTTC. This sequence encodes CASSIQIYEQYF.